The 32 T cell receptor beta chains below were found in one sample sequenced in a study of T cell responses to AZD1222 COVID-19 vaccine. Produced via immunoSEQ multiplex PCR; TCRdb's table is partial and in-frame only. In the table there are about 140,000 clones, 91% of which are singletons. The sample in question was peripheral blood, obtained 28 days after the second dose of the MenACWY control vaccine. Receptors originate from an adult who received the MenACWY meningococcal vaccine as a control.

The V and J genes are TRBV27 and TRBJ1-2; D not certain. Germline V CDR1 and CDR2: MNHEY, SMNVEV (reference sequence). V gave up 10 bases and J gave up 3 bases, with 6 bases separating them. This CDR3 has 10 residues. The CDR3 region has the DNA TGTGCCACCGCGGACTATGGCTACACCTTC. As protein: CATADYGYTF.

The genes are TRBV7-9 and TRBJ1-1, with D possibly TRBD1 on 6 matching bases. Trimming removed 3 bases at V and 3 bases at J, with 11 bases between. In germline, CDR1 is SEHNR, CDR2 FQNEAQ (reference sequence). CDR3 length: 14 residues. The CDR3 DNA sequence: TGTGCCAGCAGCTTCGGGCAGGGGTACACTGAAGCTTTCTTT. Protein sequence: CASSFGQGYTEAFF.

This chain joins TRBV6-5 and TRBJ1-1; 9 nucleotides agree with TRBD1. After removal of 6 bases from V and 2 bases from J, the junction contained 4 bases not matched to a gene. The length of the CDR3 is 14 residues. CDR1 is MNHEY and CDR2 is SVGAGI in the germline V gene. This chain's CDR3 is CASSRTGGNTEAFF. CDR3 coding DNA: TGTGCCAGCAGCCGCACAGGGGGCAACACTGAAGCTTTCTTT.

The V gene is TRBV5-1, the J gene TRBJ2-7; tentatively, D is TRBD2 (5 bases). The V and J ends lost 4 bases and 6 bases respectively, with 14 bases between them. Germline-derived CDR1 and CDR2 are SGHRS and YFSETQ. The CDR3 has 13 amino acids. This CDR3 is CASSMAGGSEQYF. DNA for the CDR3: TGCGCCAGCAGCATGGCCGGCGGGTCCGAGCAGTACTTC.

This clone was seen once. The V gene is TRBV18, the J gene TRBJ2-6; D may be TRBD2 (6 bases). Germline V CDR1 and CDR2: KGHSH, LQKENI. Trimming removed 2 bases from V and 4 bases from J, with 12 bases in between. There are 16 residues in the CDR3. CDR3 loop: CASSPSAGRGANVLTF. Written as DNA, the CDR3 is TGTGCCAGCTCACCATCGGCAGGGAGGGGGGCCAACGTCCTGACTTTC.

This chain joins TRBV7-2 and TRBJ2-7, with TRBD1 identical over 8 bases. CDR3 length: 15 amino acids. Germline assignment: CDR1 SGHTA and CDR2 FQGNSA. Trimming removed 1 base from V and 2 bases from J; junction bases left unmatched: 4. CDR3 loop: CASSLVQGAAYEQYF. CDR3 DNA sequence: TGTGCCAGCAGCTTAGTTCAGGGGGCAGCCTACGAGCAGTACTTC. The variable domain in full, with the rest retrieved from reference TRBV7-2 and TRBJ2-7, is GAGVSQSPSNKVTEKGKDVELRCDPISGHTALYWYRQSLGQGLEFLIYFQGNSAPDKSGLPSDRFSAERTGGSVSTLTIQRTQQEDSAVYLCASSLVQGAAYEQYFGPGTRLTVT.

V usage is TRBV12-3 or TRBV12-4 and J usage is TRBJ2-7; D unresolved. CDR3 size: 13 residues. V lost 1 base, J lost 1 base, and 5 bases lay in between. Written as DNA, the CDR3 is TGTGCCAGCAGTTTAGGTGCATCCTACGAGCAGTACTTC. As protein: CASSLGASYEQYF.

V usage is TRBV2 and J usage is TRBJ2-6; D assignment may be TRBD1 or TRBD2 (5 bases each). This CDR3 contains 14 residues. V was clipped by 10 bases and J by 2 bases, with 12 bases between them. Germline V gives CDR1 SNHLY, CDR2 FYNNEI. The CDR3 DNA is TGTGCCAACTCATGGGACCCTGGGGCCAACGTCCTGACTTTC. Translation gives CANSWDPGANVLTF.

The chain has TRBV7-9 and TRBJ2-7; 13 nucleotides align to TRBD2. This CDR3 is built from 14 residues. The V gene's germline CDR1 is SEHNR and CDR2 FQNEAQ (reference sequence). V trimming: 5 bases; J trimming: 7 bases; junction bases outside the gene matches: 5. CDR3 region: CASSLGLAGDEQYF. CDR3 bases: TGTGCCAGCAGCCTAGGACTAGCGGGAGATGAGCAGTACTTC. The full variable domain, its missing parts supplied by reference TRBV7-9 and TRBJ2-7, is DTGVSQNPRHKITKRGQNVTFRCDPISEHNRLYWYRQTLGQGPEFLTYFQNEAQLEKSRLLSDRFSAERPKGSFSTLEIQRTEQGDSAMYLCASSLGLAGDEQYFGPGTRLTVT.

The gene calls are TRBV19 and TRBJ1-1, with TRBD1 identical over 8 bases. In germline, CDR1 is LNHDA, CDR2 SQIVND (reference sequence). The CDR3 has 15 amino acids. Trimming cost V 5 bases and J 10 bases; bases outside gene matches: 15. The CDR3, as DNA: TGTGCCAGTAGTGCGCTTCCGGGACAGGACATGACAGCTTTCTTT. Its protein is CASSALPGQDMTAFF. The full variable domain, completed using reference TRBV19 and TRBJ1-1, is DGGITQSPKYLFRKEGQNVTLSCEQNLNHDAMYWYRQDPGQGLRLIYYSQIVNDFQKGDIAEGYSVSREKKESFPLTVTSAQKNPTAFYLCASSALPGQDMTAFFGQGTRLTVV.

This rearrangement joins TRBV3-1 (or the pseudogene TRBV3-2) to TRBJ2-3; 10 nucleotides match TRBD1. The CDR3 totals 14 residues. Germline V gives CDR1 LGHDT, CDR2 YNNKEL (reference sequence). Germline trimming cut 6 bases from V and 3 bases from J; bases unmatched to any gene: 3. The CDR3 loop reads CASSRDRGTDTQYF. The CDR3 coding sequence is TGTGCCAGCAGTCGGGACAGGGGAACAGATACGCAGTATTTT.

The V call is TRBV5-1, the J call TRBJ1-1; the D gene is possibly TRBD1 (5 bases). Trimming shortened V by 4 bases and J by 10 bases, and 17 bases separated the two germline ends. Germline V gene lookup returns CDR1 SGHRS and CDR2 YFSETQ. The CDR3 runs to 13 residues. CDR3 amino acids: CASSEDSTTSAFF. The CDR3 nucleotides are TGCGCCAGCAGCGAAGACAGTACGACCTCAGCTTTCTTT.

The rearrangement links TRBV24-1 to TRBJ2-1; 9 positions match TRBD2. Germline V lookup: CDR1 KGHDR, CDR2 SFDVKD. The CDR3 loop spans 16 amino acids. V dropped 10 bases and J dropped 4; count of bases not matched to a gene: 13. CDR3 sequence: CATALTSGLEYNEQFF. The CDR3 coding sequence is TGTGCCACAGCCCTCACTAGCGGGCTGGAATACAATGAGCAGTTCTTC.

The chain joins TRBV19 to TRBJ1-3; no definite D call. This CDR3 has 17 amino acids. V dropped 4 bases and J dropped 0 bases, with 16 bases sitting between them. Germline V CDR1 and CDR2: LNHDA, SQIVND (reference sequence). The CDR3 bases are TGTGCCAGTAGTAAGTTGTTCGGGAGCGACTCTGGAAACACCATATATTTT. Protein product: CASSKLFGSDSGNTIYF.

The chain recombines TRBV7-2 with TRBJ1-2; 9 bases agree with TRBD1. The V and J ends lost 5 bases and 6 bases, in that order; junction bases with no gene match: 4. The germline V gene has CDR1 SGHTA and CDR2 FQGNSA. This CDR3 is 13 amino acids long. The CDR3 bases are TGTGCCAGCAGCCCAACAGGGGGCAATGGCTACACCTTC. Amino acid sequence: CASSPTGGNGYTF.

The V gene is TRBV6-4, the J gene TRBJ1-2; no definite D call. The germline gives CDR1 MRHNA, CDR2 SNTAGT. V was pared by 5 bases and J by 2 bases, with 12 bases between. The CDR3 has 14 amino acids. In DNA, the CDR3 is TGTGCCAGCAGTCAAGACGGAACCAACTATGGCTACACCTTC. It is translated as CASSQDGTNYGYTF.

This clone was seen only once. The J gene is TRBJ2-6, the V gene TRBV6-6, with 11 bases matching TRBD1. The CDR3 spans 17 residues. Germline lookup yields CDR1 MNHNY and CDR2 SVGAGI (reference sequence). V trimming: 5 bases; J trimming: 2 bases; junction bases outside the gene matches: 5. CDR3 region: CASSPGTGGPGANVLTF. The CDR3 DNA reads as TGTGCCAGCAGTCCCGGGACAGGGGGTCCTGGGGCCAACGTCCTGACTTTC.

The genes are TRBV5-4 and TRBJ2-7, with D tentatively TRBD1 (6 bases). Trimming took off 1 base at V and 2 bases at J, with 10 bases between the two ends. In germline, CDR1 is SGHNT, CDR2 YYREEE (reference sequence). The CDR3 has 14 residues. The CDR3, as DNA: TGTGCCAGCAGCTTGCAGGGGAATCCCTACGAGCAGTACTTC. This codes for CASSLQGNPYEQYF.

The CDR3 reads CASSPLLPRNTEAFF. The CDR3 DNA follows: TGTGCCAGCAGTCCCCTCCTCCCCCGGAACACTGAAGCTTTCTTT. This chain connects TRBV27 to TRBJ1-1; D gene uncertain. The CDR3 has 15 residues. Per the germline V gene, CDR1 is MNHEY and CDR2 is SMNVEV (reference sequence). V was shortened by 5 bases and J by 1 base, with 14 bases between the two germline ends.

The chain has TRBV6-2 or TRBV6-3 and TRBJ2-7, with 8 bases fitting TRBD1. The germline CDR1 and CDR2 sequences are MNHEY and SVGEGT. V lost 2 bases to trimming and J lost 7 bases; unmatched junction nucleotides: 4. This CDR3 comprises 13 residues. The CDR3 DNA reads as TGTGCCAGCAGTTACCCGGACAGGGTTGAGCAGTACTTC. This gives the protein CASSYPDRVEQYF.

The gene calls are TRBV6-5 and TRBJ2-5; D not certain. Trimming cost V 0 bases and J 4 bases, with 6 bases left between them. Germline V CDR1 and CDR2: MNHEY, SVGAGI. CDR3 size: 13 residues. CDR3 residues: CASSYSRGETQYF. The DNA for the CDR3 is TGTGCCAGCAGTTACTCGCGCGGAGAGACCCAGTACTTC.

The J gene is TRBJ1-3, the V gene TRBV2, with a weak D call TRBD1 (6 bases). Between the trimmed V and J ends, which lost 3 bases and 0 bases, there was a span of 21 bases. This CDR3 comprises 19 residues. In germline, CDR1 is SNHLY, CDR2 FYNNEI. The CDR3 nucleotides read TGTGCCAGCAGTGAGTGGGGGGGCCGCACCCAAAGCTCTGGAAACACCATATATTTT. Its translation is CASSEWGGRTQSSGNTIYF.

The rearrangement joins TRBV3-1 (or the pseudogene TRBV3-2) to TRBJ2-1; 9 bases align to TRBD2. Germline V gene sequence: CDR1 LGHDT, CDR2 YNNKEL (reference sequence). The CDR3 covers 15 residues. The V segment lost 1 base and the J segment 5 bases; nucleotides outside the gene matches: 3. The DNA of the CDR3 is TGTGCCAGCAGCCAAGGGATAGCGGGGGACAATGAGCAGTTCTTC. Translating it yields CASSQGIAGDNEQFF.

The V gene is TRBV4-1, the J gene TRBJ1-3; no reliable D call. The CDR3 has 15 residues. The germline gives CDR1 MGHRA, CDR2 YSYEKL. V lost 0 bases and J lost 2, with 8 bases in between. The CDR3 bases are TGCGCCAGCAGCCAAGAGGGTGGGACTGGAAACACCATATATTTT. Its translation is CASSQEGGTGNTIYF.

This chain links TRBV5-1 with TRBJ1-4; D is perhaps TRBD1 (5 bases). Trimming left V 4 bases short and J 6 bases short, with 13 bases between. There are 14 residues in the CDR3. CDR1 and CDR2 from the germline V gene are SGHRS and YFSETQ. Here the CDR3 DNA reads TGCGCCAGCAGCCCCGGGGGGGGTGATGAAAAACTGTTTTTT. It specifies CASSPGGGDEKLFF.

This chain uses TRBV18 with TRBJ2-7; maybe TRBD1 (6 bases). This CDR3 is built from 15 residues. Germline-derived CDR1 and CDR2 are KGHSH and LQKENI. Trimming stripped 0 bases from V and 0 bases from J, with 9 bases between. In DNA form, the CDR3 reads TGTGCCAGCTCACCACCCTGGACAGACTCCTACGAGCAGTACTTC. It yields the protein CASSPPWTDSYEQYF.

The V and J genes are TRBV2 and TRBJ2-7; D is perhaps TRBD1 (5 bases). The CDR3 sequence is 13 residues long. Germline-derived CDR1 and CDR2 are SNHLY and FYNNEI. V lost 6 bases, J lost 3 bases, and 12 bases lay in between. The chain's CDR3 is CASRDTGNYEQYF. CDR3 nucleotide sequence: TGTGCCAGCAGGGACACAGGTAACTACGAGCAGTACTTC.

The chain uses TRBV2 and TRBJ2-7; D uncertain. This CDR3 contains 14 residues. The germline V and J ends were trimmed by 6 bases and 0 bases, with 12 bases remaining between them. Germline values: CDR1 SNHLY, CDR2 FYNNEI. The CDR3: CASRVMDSSYEQYF. The CDR3 DNA reads TGTGCCAGCAGGGTAATGGATAGCTCCTACGAGCAGTACTTC.

This chain connects TRBV18 to TRBJ2-2, with D perhaps TRBD1 (6 bases). The CDR3 extends over 14 amino acids. The germline CDR1 and CDR2 sequences are KGHSH and LQKENI. Trimming cost V 5 bases and J 2 bases, with 9 bases left between them. CDR3 DNA sequence: TGTGCCAGCTCAGAGGACAGAAACACCGGGGAGCTGTTTTTT. It yields the protein CASSEDRNTGELFF.

This clone was observed a few times. The chain's CDR3 is CASSLRQGYTGELFF. The CDR3 DNA follows: TGCGCCAGCAGCCTGCGACAGGGGTACACCGGGGAGCTGTTTTTT. The chain combines TRBV5-1 with TRBJ2-2; the match to TRBD1 covers 8 bases. CDR3 size: 15 residues. The germline gives CDR1 SGHRS, CDR2 YFSETQ. The ends lost 4 bases at V and 3 bases at J; junction bases unmatched: 5.

V is TRBV5-1 and J is TRBJ1-1; D call uncertain. Trimming pared 1 base from V and 3 bases from J, leaving 13 bases between. This CDR3 spans 15 amino acids. Germline-derived CDR1 and CDR2 are SGHRS and YFSETQ. CDR3 amino acids: CASSLSVGFDTEAFF. In DNA form, the CDR3 reads TGCGCCAGCAGCTTGAGTGTGGGTTTTGACACTGAAGCTTTCTTT.

This chain joins TRBV18 and TRBJ1-2; 9 nucleotides line up with TRBD1. The CDR3 runs 15 residues. Germline trimming cut 5 bases from V and 4 bases from J; bases unmatched to any gene: 8. The germline gives CDR1 KGHSH, CDR2 LQKENI. Here the CDR3 reads CASSSATGGSYGYTF. In nucleotides, the CDR3 is TGTGCCAGCTCATCTGCTACAGGGGGCAGCTATGGCTACACCTTC.